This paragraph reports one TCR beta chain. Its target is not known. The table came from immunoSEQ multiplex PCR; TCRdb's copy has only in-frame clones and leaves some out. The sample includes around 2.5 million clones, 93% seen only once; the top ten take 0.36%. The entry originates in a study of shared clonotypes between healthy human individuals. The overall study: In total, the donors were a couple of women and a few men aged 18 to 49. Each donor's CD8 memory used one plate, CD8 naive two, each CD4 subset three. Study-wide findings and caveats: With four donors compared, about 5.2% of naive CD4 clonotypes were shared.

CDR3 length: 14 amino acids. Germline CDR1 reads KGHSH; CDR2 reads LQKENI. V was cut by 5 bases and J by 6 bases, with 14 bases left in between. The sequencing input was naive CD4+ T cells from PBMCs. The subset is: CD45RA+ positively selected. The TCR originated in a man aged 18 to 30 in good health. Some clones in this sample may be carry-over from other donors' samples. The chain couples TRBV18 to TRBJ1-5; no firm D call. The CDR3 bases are TGTGCCAGCTCAAACAGATCCGGGAGTCAGCCCCAGCATTTT. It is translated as CASSNRSGSQPQHF.